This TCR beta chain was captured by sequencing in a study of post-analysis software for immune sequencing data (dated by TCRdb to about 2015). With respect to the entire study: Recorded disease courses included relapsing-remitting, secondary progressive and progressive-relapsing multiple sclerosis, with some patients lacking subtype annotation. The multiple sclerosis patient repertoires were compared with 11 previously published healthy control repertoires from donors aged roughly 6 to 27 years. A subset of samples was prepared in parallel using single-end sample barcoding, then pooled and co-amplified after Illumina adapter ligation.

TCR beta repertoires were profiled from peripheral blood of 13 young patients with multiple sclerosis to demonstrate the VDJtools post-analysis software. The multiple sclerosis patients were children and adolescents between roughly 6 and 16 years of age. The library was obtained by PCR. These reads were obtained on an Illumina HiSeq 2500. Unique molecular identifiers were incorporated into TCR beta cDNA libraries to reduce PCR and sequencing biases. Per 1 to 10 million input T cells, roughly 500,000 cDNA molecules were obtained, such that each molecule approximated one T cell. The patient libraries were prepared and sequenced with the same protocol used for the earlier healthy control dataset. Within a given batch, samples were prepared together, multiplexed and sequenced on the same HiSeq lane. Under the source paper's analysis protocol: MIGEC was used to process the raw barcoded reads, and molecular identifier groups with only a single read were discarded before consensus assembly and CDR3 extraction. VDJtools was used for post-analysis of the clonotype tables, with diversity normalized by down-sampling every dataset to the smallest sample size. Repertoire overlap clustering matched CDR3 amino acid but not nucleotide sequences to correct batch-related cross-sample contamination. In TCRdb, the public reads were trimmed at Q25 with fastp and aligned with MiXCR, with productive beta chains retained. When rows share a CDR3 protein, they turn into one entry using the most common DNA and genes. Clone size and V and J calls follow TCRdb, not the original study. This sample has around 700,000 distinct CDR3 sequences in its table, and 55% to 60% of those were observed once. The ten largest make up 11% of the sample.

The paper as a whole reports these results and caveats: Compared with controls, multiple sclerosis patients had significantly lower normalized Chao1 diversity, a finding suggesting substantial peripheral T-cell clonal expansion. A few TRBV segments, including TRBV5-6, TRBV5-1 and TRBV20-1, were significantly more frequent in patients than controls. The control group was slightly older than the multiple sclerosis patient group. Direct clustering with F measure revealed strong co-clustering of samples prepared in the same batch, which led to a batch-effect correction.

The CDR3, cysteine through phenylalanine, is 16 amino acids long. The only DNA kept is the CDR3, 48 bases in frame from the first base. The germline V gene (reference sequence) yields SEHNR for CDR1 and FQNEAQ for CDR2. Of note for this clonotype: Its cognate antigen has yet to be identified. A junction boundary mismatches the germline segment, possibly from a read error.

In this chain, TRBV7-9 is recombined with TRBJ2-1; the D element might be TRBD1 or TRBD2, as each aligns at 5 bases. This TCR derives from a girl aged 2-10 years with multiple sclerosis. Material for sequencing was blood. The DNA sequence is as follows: TGTGCCGGCAGCTTAGCCCACTTGGGGCGGGACAATGAGCAGTTCTTC. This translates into CAGSLAHLGRDNEQFF. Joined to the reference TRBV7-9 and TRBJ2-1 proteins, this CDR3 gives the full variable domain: DTGVSQNPRHKITKRGQNVTFRCDPISEHNRLYWYRQTLGQGPEFLTYFQNEAQLEKSRLLSDRFSAERPKGSFSTLEIQRTEQGDSAMYLCAGSLAHLGRDNEQFFGPGTRLTVL.